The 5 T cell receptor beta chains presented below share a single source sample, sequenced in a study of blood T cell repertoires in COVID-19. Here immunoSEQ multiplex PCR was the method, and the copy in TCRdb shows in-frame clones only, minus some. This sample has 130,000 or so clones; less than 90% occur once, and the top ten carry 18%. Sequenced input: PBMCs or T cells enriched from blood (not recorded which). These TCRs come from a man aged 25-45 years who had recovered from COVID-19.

This CDR3 is CASSFGLESYNEQFF. The CDR3 region has the DNA TGTGCCAGCAGCTTCGGACTAGAGAGCTACAATGAGCAGTTCTTC. V and J are TRBV5-4 and TRBJ2-1; 7 bases line up with TRBD2. The germline gives CDR1 SGHNT, CDR2 YYREEE (reference sequence). The CDR3 is 15 amino acids. V shed 2 bases and J 3 bases; nucleotides not matched to a gene: 5.

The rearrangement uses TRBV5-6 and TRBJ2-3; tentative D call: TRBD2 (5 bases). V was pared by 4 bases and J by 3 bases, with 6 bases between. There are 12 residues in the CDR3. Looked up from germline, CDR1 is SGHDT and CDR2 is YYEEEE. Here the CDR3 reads CASSPGTDTQYF. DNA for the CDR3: TGTGCCAGCAGCCCGGGGACAGATACGCAGTATTTT. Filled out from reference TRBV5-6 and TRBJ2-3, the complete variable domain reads DAGVTQSPTHLIKTRGQQVTLRCSPKSGHDTVSWYQQALGQGPQFIFQYYEEEERQRGNFPDRFSGHQFPNYSSELNVNALLLGDSALYLCASSPGTDTQYFGPGTRLTVL.

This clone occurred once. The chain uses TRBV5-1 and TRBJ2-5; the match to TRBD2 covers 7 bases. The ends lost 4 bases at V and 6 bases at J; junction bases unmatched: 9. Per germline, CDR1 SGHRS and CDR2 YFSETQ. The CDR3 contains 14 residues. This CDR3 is CASSTSGAGQTQYF. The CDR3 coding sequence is TGCGCCAGCAGCACAAGCGGGGCCGGCCAGACCCAGTACTTC. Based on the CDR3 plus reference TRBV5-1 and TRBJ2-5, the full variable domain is KAGVTQTPRYLIKTRGQQVTLSCSPISGHRSVSWYQQTPGQGLQFLFEYFSETQRNKGNFPGRFSGRQFSNSRSEMNVSTLELGDSALYLCASSTSGAGQTQYFGPGTRLLVL.

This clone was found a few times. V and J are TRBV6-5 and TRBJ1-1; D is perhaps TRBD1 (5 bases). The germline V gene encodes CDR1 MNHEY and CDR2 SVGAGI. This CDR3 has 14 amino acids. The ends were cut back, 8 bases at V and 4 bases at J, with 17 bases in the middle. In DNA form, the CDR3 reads TGTGCCAGCGGTCTAGGGCAGGGAGGCACTGAAGCTTTCTTT. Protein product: CASGLGQGGTEAFF.

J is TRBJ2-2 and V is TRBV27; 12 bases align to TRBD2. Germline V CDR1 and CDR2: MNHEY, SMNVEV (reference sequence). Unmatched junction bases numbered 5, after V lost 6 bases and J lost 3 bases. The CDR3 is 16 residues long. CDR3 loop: CASSRLAGVHTGELFF. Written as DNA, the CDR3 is TGTGCCAGCAGCAGACTAGCGGGAGTCCACACCGGGGAGCTGTTTTTT.